This TCR beta chain comes out of a study of T cell repertoires in cytomegalovirus infection. Study background: Evidence of both CMV infection and a matching HLA type came from public TCR beta signatures. Regarding the study as a whole: Using cumulative public TCR beta family frequency, the authors identified those who carried CMV together with the relevant HLA. In two of eight donors, the top clonotype was HLA-C-restricted CMV-specific.

TCRdb ran MiXCR on the reads and lists one entry per CDR3 protein. The sample lists approximately 140,000 distinct CDR3 sequences, 8% to 9% occurring once. V was cut by 5 bases and J by 6 bases, with 13 bases left in between. The CDR3 contains 12 residues. Germline V gene sequence: CDR1 SQVTM, CDR2 ANQGSEA. In the case of this clonotype: Its target is not known.

This sequence joins TRBV29-1 and TRBJ1-1, with D maybe TRBD1 (5 bases). Sequenced: PBMCs. The receptor was isolated from a human donor in good health (CMV status not recorded). Some clones in this sample may be carry-over from other donors' samples. CDR3 nucleotides: TGCAGCGTTAAACCCCAGGGCGCTGAAGCTTTCTTT. As protein: CSVKPQGAEAFF.